These T cell receptor beta chains were read from a single sample in a study of CD8+ T cells in alopecia areata. Profiling relied on immunoSEQ multiplex PCR, and the TCRdb table lists in-frame clones only, not all of them. The sample carries approximately 65,000 clones, 40% to 55% recorded once. The source material was CD8+ T cells sorted from blood, sampled at approximately week 36, from a patient treated with tofacitinib. Source of these receptors: a human donor with alopecia areata. Each CDR3 is given without its conserved first and last residue.

11 TRBV29-1 SVKDRVKFEQY
11 TRBV4-1 ASSQLEGQPQH
14 TRBV5-1 ASSSPGVTGFYEQY
12 TRBV9 ASSAGLKTYEQY
12 TRBV29-1 SVEKLGVGPEAF
15 TRBV18 ASSPGTSGRAGYEQY
14 TRBV28 ASSSPLPSSYNEQF
13 TRBV4-3 ASSQDRGSTYEQY
11 TRBV30 AWSQEGPTEQY
12 TRBV7-9 ASSPRGSNQPQH
11 TRBV6-5 ASARSSNQPQH
11 TRBV30 AWSAPTVDTQY
12 TRBV9 ASLGTGFFNEQF